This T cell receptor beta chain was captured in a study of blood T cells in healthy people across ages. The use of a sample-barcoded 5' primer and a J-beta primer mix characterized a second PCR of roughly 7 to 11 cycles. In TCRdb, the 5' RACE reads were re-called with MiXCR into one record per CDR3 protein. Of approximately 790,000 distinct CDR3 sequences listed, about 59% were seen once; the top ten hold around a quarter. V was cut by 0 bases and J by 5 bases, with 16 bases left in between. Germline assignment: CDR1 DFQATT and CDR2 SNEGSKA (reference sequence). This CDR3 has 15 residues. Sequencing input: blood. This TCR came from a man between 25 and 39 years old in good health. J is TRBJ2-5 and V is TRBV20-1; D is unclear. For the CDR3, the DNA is TGCAGTGCTAGAGATGAAAGGAGTAGATGGGAGACCCAGTACTTC. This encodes CSARDERSRWETQYF.